This TCR beta chain derives from a study of blood T cell repertoires in COVID-19. Background on the study: Samples taken during acute and convalescent COVID-19 were collected in the United States, Italy and Spain. Sources were T cells, B-cell-depleted T cells, or PBMCs; the material itself was cDNA or gDNA.

In the original processing: Quantification of nucleated cells was approximated via reference gene primer amplification. Here immunoSEQ multiplex PCR was the method, and the copy in TCRdb shows in-frame clones only, minus some. V and J calls and clone size are as listed in that table; D and trimming were resolved from the DNA. The sample includes 95,000 to 120,000 clones, more than 80% of them seen just once. Looked up from germline, CDR1 is SGHTA and CDR2 is FQGNSA. The CDR3 totals 15 residues. With V trimmed by 3 bases and J by 1 base, 4 bases remained unmatched. The sequence was collected from a woman aged 40 to 50 with acute or convalescent COVID-19. This chain uses TRBV7-2 with TRBJ1-1, with 8 bases aligning to TRBD1. The sequenced sample was peripheral blood. The CDR3 here is CASSFTGTGNTEAFF. The DNA for the CDR3 is TGTGCCAGCAGCTTCACCGGGACAGGGAACACTGAAGCTTTCTTT.